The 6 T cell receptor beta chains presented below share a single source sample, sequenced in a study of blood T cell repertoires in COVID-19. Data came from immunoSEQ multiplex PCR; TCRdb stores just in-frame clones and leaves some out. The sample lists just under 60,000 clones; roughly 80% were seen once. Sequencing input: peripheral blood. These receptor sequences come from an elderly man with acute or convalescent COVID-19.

CDR3: CASSADRVLAEQYF. The DNA of the CDR3 is TGTGCCAGCAGCGCCGACAGGGTGCTTGCCGAGCAGTACTTC. V is TRBV7-8 and J is TRBJ2-7; TRBD1 matches 7 bases. Germline V lookup: CDR1 SGHVS, CDR2 FQNEAQ. The CDR3 is 14 residues long. Trimming at V came to 5 bases and at J to 6 bases, leaving 10 bases not matched to a gene.

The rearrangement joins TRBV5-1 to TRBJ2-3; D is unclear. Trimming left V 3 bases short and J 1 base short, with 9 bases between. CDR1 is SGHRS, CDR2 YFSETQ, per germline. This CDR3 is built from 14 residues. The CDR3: CASSSGRGTDTQYF. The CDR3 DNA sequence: TGCGCCAGCAGCTCTGGCCGGGGCACAGATACGCAGTATTTT.

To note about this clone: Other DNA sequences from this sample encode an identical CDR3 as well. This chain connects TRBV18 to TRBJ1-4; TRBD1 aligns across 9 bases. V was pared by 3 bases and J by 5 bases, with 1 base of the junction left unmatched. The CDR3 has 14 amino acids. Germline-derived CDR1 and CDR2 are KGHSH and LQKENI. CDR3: CASSPGTGNEKLFF. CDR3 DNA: TGTGCCAGCTCACCTGGGACAGGGAATGAAAAACTGTTTTTT.

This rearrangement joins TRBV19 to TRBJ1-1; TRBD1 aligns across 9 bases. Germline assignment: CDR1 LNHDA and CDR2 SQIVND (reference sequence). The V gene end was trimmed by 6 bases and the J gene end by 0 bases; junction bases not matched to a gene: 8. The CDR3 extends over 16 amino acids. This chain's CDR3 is CASRLGTGIMNTEAFF. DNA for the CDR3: TGTGCCAGTAGATTAGGGACAGGGATAATGAACACTGAAGCTTTCTTT.

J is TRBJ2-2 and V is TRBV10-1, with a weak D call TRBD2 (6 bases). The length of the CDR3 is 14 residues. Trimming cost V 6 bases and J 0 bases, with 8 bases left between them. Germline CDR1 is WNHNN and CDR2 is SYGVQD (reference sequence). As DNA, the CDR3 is TGCGCCAGCAGGAGGGAGGCGAACACCGGGGAGCTGTTTTTT. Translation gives CASRREANTGELFF.

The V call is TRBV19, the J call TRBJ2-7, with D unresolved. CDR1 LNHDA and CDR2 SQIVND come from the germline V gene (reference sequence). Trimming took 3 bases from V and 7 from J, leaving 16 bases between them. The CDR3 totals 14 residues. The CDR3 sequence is CASSMMAGPWEQYF. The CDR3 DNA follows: TGTGCCAGTAGTATGATGGCAGGCCCTTGGGAGCAGTACTTC.